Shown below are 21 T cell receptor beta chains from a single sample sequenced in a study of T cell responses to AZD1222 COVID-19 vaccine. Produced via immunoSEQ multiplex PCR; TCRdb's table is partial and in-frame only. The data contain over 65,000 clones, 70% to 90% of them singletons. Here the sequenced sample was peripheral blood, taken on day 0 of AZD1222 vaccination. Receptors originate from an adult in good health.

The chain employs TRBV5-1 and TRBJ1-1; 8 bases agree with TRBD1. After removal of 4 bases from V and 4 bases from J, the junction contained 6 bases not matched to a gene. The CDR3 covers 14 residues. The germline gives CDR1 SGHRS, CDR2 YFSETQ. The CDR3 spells CASSRTGGVTEAFF. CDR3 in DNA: TGCGCCAGCAGCCGAACAGGGGGTGTCACTGAAGCTTTCTTT.

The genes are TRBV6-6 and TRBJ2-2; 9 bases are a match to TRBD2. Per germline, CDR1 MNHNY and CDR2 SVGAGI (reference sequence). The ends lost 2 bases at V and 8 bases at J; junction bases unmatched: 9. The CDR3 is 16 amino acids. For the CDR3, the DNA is TGTGCCAGCAGTTACCCCTCGAGCGGGGGGCAGGGGGAGCTGTTTTTT. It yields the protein CASSYPSSGGQGELFF.

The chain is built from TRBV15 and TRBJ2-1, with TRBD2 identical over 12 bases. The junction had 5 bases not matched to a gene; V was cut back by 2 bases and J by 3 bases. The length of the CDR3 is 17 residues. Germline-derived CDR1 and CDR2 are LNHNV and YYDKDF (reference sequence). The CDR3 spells CATSRSGLAGLYNEQFF. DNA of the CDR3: TGTGCCACCAGCAGATCAGGACTAGCGGGACTCTACAATGAGCAGTTCTTC.

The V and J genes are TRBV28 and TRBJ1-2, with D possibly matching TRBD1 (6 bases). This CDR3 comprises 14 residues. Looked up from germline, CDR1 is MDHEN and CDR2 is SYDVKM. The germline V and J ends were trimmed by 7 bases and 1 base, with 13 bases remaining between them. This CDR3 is CASNTGHNNYGYTF. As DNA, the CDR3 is TGTGCCAGCAATACGGGACATAATAACTATGGCTACACCTTC.

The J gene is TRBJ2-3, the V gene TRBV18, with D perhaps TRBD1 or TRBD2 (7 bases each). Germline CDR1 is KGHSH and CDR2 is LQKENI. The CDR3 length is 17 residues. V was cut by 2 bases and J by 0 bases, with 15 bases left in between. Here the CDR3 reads CASSPWEGAGSTDTQYF. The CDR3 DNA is TGTGCCAGCTCACCATGGGAGGGGGCAGGAAGCACAGATACGCAGTATTTT.

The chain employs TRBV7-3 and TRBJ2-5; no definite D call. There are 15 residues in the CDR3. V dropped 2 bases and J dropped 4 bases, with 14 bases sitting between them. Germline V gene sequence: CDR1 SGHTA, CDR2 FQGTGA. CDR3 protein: CASSLQAAKLETQYF. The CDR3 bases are TGTGCCAGCAGCTTACAGGCCGCCAAGTTAGAGACCCAGTACTTC.

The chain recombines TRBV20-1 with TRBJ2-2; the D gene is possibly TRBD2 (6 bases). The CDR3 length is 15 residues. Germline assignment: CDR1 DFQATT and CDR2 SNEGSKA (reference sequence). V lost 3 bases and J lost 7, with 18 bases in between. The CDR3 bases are TGCAGTGCTAGTGATTTCTCCGGGAGTGACGGGGAGCTGTTTTTT. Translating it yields CSASDFSGSDGELFF.

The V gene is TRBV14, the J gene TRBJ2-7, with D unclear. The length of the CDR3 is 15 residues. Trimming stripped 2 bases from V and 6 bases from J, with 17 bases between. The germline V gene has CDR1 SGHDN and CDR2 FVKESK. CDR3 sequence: CASSQLGSPFLEQYF. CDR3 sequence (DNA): TGTGCCAGCAGCCAACTGGGAAGCCCCTTTCTCGAGCAGTACTTC.

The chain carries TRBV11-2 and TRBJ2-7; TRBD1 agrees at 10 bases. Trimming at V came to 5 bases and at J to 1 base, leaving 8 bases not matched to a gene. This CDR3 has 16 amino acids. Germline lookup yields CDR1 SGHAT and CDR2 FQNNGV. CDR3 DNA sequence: TGTGCCAGCAGCAGAACGGGGACAGGGGCTTCCTACGAGCAGTACTTC. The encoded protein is CASSRTGTGASYEQYF.

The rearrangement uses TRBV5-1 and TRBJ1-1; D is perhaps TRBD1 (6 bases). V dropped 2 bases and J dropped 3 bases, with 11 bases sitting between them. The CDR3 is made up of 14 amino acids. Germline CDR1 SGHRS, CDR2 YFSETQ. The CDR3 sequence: CASSFARQDTEAFF. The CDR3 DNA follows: TGCGCCAGCAGCTTTGCTAGACAGGACACTGAAGCTTTCTTT.

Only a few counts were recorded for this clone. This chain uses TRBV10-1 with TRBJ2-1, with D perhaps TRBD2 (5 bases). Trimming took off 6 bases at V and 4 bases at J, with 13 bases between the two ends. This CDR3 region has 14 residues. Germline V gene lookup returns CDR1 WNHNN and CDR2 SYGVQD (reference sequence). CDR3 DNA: TGCGCCAGCAGGGCCAGCGGCGATTACAATGAGCAGTTCTTC. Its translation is CASRASGDYNEQFF.

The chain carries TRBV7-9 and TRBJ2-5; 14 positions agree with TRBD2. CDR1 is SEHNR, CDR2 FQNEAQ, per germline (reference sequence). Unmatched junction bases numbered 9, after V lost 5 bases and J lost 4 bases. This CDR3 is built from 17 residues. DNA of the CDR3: TGTGCCAGCAGCCAAGGGACTAGCGGGGGTGAGGGAGAGACCCAGTACTTC. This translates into CASSQGTSGGEGETQYF.

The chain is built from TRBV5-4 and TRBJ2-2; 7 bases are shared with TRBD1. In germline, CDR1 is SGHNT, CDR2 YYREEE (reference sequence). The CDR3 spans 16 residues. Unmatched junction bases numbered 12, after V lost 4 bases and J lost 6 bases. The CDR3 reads CASSPGGQGVAGELFF. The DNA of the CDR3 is TGTGCCAGCAGCCCCGGAGGCCAGGGGGTTGCCGGGGAGCTGTTTTTT.

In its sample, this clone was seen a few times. The CDR3 sequence: CASSLQTGAGEKLFF. The CDR3, as DNA: TGTGCCAGCAGTTTACAGACAGGGGCCGGTGAAAAACTGTTTTTT. V is TRBV27 and J is TRBJ1-4; 8 positions agree with TRBD1. Germline V lookup: CDR1 MNHEY, CDR2 SMNVEV (reference sequence). The CDR3 consists of 15 residues. With 2 bases clipped from V and 7 bases from J, the junction kept 6 bases outside the gene matches.

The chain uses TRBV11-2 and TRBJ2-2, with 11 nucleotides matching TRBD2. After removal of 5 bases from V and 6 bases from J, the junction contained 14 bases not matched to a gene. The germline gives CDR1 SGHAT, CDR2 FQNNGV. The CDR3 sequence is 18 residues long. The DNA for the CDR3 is TGTGCCAGCAGCCCCCGATTCGGCGGACTAGCGGGTTCCGGGGAGCTGTTTTTT. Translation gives CASSPRFGGLAGSGELFF.

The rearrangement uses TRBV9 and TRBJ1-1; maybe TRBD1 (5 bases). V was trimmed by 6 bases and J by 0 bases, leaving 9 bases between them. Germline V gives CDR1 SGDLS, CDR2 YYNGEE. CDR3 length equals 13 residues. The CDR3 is CASTMTVNTEAFF. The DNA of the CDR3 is TGTGCCAGCACCATGACAGTGAACACTGAAGCTTTCTTT.

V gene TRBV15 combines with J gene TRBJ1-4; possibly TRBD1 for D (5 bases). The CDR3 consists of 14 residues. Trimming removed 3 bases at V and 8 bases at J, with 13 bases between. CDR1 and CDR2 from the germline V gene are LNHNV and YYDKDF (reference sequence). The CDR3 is CATSRQGLGEKLFF. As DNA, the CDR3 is TGTGCCACCAGCAGGCAGGGTTTGGGCGAAAAACTGTTTTTT.

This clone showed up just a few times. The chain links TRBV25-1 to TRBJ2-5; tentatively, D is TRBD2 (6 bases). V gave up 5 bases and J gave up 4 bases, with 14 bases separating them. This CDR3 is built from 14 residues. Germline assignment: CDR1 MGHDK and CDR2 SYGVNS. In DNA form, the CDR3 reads TGTGCCAGCAGTTTTCTGGACTACCTAGAGACCCAGTACTTC. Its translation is CASSFLDYLETQYF.

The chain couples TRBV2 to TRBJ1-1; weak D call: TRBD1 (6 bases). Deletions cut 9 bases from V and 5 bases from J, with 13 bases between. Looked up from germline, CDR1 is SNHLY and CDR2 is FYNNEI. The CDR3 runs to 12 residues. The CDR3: CARTGLGTEAFF. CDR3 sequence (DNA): TGTGCCAGGACAGGTTTGGGAACTGAAGCTTTCTTT. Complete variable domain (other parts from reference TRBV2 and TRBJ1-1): EPEVTQTPSHQVTQMGQEVILRCVPISNHLYFYWYRQILGQKVEFLVSFYNNEISEKSEIFDDQFSVERPDGSNFTLKIRSTKLEDSAMYFCARTGLGTEAFFGQGTRLTVV.

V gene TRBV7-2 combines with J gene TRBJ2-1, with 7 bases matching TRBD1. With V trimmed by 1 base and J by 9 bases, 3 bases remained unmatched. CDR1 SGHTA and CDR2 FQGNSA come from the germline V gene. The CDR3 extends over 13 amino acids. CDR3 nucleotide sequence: TGTGCCAGCAGCTTAGAAGGGGGCATTGAGCAGTTCTTC. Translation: CASSLEGGIEQFF.

CDR3 amino acids: CASSRPVAGGETQYF. The CDR3 DNA reads TGTGCCAGCAGCCGACCGGTAGCAGGGGGAGAGACCCAGTACTTC. The chain combines TRBV9 with TRBJ2-5, with 7 bases identical to TRBD1. Losses at the gene ends were 4 bases for V and 4 bases for J; bases not matched to a gene: 10. The length of the CDR3 is 15 residues. Germline V lookup: CDR1 SGDLS, CDR2 YYNGEE.